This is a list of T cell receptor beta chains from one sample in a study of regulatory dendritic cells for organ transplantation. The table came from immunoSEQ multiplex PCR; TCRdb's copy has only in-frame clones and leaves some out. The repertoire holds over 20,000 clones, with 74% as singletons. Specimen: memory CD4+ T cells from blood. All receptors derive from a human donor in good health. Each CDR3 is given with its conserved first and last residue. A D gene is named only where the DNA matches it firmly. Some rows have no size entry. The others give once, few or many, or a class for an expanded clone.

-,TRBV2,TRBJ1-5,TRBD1,CASGDRAYQPQHF,TGTGCCAGCGGGGACAGGGCTTATCAGCCCCAGCATTTT
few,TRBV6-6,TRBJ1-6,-,CASRQEASPLHF,TGTGCCAGCAGGCAGGAGGCTTCACCCCTCCACTTT
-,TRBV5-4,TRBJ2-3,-,CASSSRRAGDTQYF,TGTGCCAGCAGCTCCCGCCGGGCGGGGGATACGCAGTATTTT
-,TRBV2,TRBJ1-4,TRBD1,CASSQGATNEKLFF,TGTGCCAGCTCACAGGGGGCAACTAATGAAAAACTGTTTTTT
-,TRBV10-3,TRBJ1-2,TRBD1,CASRTGGDGYTF,TGTGCCTCCAGGACAGGGGGCGATGGCTACACCTTC
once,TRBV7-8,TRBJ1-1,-,CASRSGGNTEAFF,TGTGCCAGCAGATCCGGCGGGAACACTGAAGCTTTCTTT
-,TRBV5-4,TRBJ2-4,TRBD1,CASSSRDRKNIQYF,TGTGCCAGCAGCTCCCGGGACAGGAAAAACATTCAGTACTTC
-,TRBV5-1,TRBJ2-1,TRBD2,CASSLKVAGGNEQFF,TGCGCCAGCAGCTTGAAGGTAGCGGGAGGAAATGAGCAGTTCTTC
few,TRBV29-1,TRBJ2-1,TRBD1,CSARDRGPLFF,TGCAGCGCCAGGGACAGGGGTCCCCTGTTCTTC
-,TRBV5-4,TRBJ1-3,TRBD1,CASSYGQGTAGNTIYF,TGTGCCAGCAGCTATGGACAGGGAACCGCTGGAAACACCATATATTTT
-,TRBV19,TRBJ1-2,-,CASTRGRGNYGYTF,TGTGCCAGTACTCGGGGCAGGGGTAACTATGGCTACACCTTC
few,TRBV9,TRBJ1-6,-,CASSVMTVDSPLHF,TGTGCCAGCAGCGTAATGACAGTCGATTCACCCCTCCACTTT
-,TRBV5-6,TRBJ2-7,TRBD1,CASSWGPGTGTGEQYF,TGTGCCAGCAGCTGGGGGCCGGGGACAGGGACCGGCGAGCAGTACTTC
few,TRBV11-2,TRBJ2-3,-,CASSLDLRLHTQYF,TGTGCCAGCAGCTTAGATTTGAGGCTACATACGCAGTATTTT
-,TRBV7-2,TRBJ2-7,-,CASSWSAAGGYEQYF,TGTGCCAGCAGCTGGTCCGCCGCCGGGGGCTACGAGCAGTACTTC
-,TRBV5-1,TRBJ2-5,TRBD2,CASSWPGAGERETQYF,TGCGCCAGCAGCTGGCCCGGAGCGGGGGAGCGGGAGACCCAGTACTTC
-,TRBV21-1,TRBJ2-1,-,CASILARREQFF,TGTGCCAGCATCCTAGCTAGGCGTGAGCAGTTCTTC
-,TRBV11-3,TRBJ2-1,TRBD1,CASSSTGTGSEQFF,TGTGCCAGCAGCTCCACCGGGACAGGGAGCGAGCAGTTCTTC
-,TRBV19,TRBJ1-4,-,CASSIDSGDEKLFF,TGTGCCAGTAGTATTGACAGCGGGGATGAAAAACTGTTTTTT
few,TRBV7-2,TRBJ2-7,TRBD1,CASTWTGSYEQYF,TGTGCCAGCACCTGGACAGGGTCCTACGAGCAGTACTTC
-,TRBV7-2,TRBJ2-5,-,CASSLGGALQETQYF,TGTGCCAGCAGCTTGGGGGGGGCCTTACAAGAGACCCAGTACTTC
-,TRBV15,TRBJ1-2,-,CATSRDRTGYGYTF,TGTGCCACCAGCAGAGATCGAACAGGGTATGGCTACACCTTC
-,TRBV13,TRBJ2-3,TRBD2,CASSLGVRAGAATSTDTQYF,TGTGCCAGCAGCTTAGGGGTTCGAGCGGGGGCGGCCACTAGCACAGATACGCAGTATTTT
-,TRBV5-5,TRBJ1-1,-,CASSQRGGPAEAFF,TGTGCCAGCAGCCAGAGGGGGGGGCCAGCTGAAGCTTTCTTT
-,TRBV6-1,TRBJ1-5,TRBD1,CASSGQGLVQPQHF,TGTGCCAGCAGTGGACAGGGTTTGGTTCAGCCCCAGCATTTT
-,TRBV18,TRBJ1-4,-,CASSPTFDSSKLFF,TGTGCCAGCTCACCAACTTTCGACAGCTCAAAACTGTTTTTT
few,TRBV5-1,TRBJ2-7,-,CASSLGGGGNEQYF,TGCGCCAGCAGCCTGGGGGGGGGCGGGAACGAGCAGTACTTC
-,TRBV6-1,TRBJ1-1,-,CASVNRPNTEAFF,TGTGCCAGTGTGAACAGGCCGAACACTGAAGCTTTCTTT
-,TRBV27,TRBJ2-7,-,CASSRTQGGEQYF,TGTGCCAGCAGTCGCACGCAGGGGGGCGAGCAGTACTTC
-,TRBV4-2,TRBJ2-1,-,CASSQEARNNEQFF,TGTGCCAGCAGCCAAGAGGCCAGAAACAATGAGCAGTTCTTC
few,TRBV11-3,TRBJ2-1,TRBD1,CASSPETGVYNEQFF,TGTGCCAGCAGCCCCGAGACAGGGGTCTACAATGAGCAGTTCTTC
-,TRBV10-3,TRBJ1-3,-,CAVHSTGNTIYF,TGTGCCGTACATTCAACTGGAAACACCATATATTTT
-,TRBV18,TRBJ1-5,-,CASSPGMMDQPQHF,TGTGCCAGCTCACCCGGGATGATGGATCAGCCCCAGCATTTT
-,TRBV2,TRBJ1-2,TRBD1,CASRATGGNGYTF,TGTGCCAGCAGAGCCACAGGGGGCAATGGCTACACCTTC
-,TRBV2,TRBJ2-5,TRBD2,CASKAGLAGIGETQYF,TGTGCCAGCAAGGCGGGACTAGCGGGGATCGGAGAGACCCAGTACTTC
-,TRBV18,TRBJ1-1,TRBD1,CASSPPTGQGTEAFF,TGTGCCAGCTCACCACCGACAGGGCAGGGAACTGAAGCTTTCTTT
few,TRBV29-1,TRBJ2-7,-,CSVRTPQYEQYF,TGCAGCGTTAGGACTCCTCAATACGAGCAGTACTTC
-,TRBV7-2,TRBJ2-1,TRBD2,CASSSSSAKPGTRTFEQFF,TGTGCCAGCAGCTCAAGCTCGGCGAAACCCGGGACTAGGACTTTTGAGCAGTTCTTC